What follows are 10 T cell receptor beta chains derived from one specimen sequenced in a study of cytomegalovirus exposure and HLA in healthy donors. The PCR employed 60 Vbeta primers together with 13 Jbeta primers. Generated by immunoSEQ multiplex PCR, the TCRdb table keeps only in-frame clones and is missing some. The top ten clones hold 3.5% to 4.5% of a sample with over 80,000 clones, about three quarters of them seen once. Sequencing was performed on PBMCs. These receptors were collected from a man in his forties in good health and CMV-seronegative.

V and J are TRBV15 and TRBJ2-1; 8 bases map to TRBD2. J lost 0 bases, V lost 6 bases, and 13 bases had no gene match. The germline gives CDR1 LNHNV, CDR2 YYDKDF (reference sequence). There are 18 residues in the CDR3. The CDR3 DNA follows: TGTGCCACCAGTGGAGTAGCGGGGTCCGACAGCTCCTACAATGAGCAGTTCTTC. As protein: CATSGVAGSDSSYNEQFF.

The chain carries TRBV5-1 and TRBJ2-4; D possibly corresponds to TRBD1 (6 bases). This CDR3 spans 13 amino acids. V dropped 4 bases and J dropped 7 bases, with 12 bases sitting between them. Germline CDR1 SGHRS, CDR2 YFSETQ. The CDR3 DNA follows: TGCGCCAGCAGCCTGGACAGAAGCAACATTCAGTACTTC. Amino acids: CASSLDRSNIQYF.

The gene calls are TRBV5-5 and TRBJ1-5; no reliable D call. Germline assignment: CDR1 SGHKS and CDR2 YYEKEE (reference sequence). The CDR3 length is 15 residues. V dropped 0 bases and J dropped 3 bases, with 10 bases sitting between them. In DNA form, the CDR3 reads TGTGCCAGCAGCTTGGCAGGCAGGTTCAATCAGCCCCAGCATTTT. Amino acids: CASSLAGRFNQPQHF. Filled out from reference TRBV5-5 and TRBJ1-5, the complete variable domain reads DAGVTQSPTHLIKTRGQQVTLRCSPISGHKSVSWYQQVLGQGPQFIFQYYEKEERGRGNFPDRFSARQFPNYSSELNVNALLLGDSALYLCASSLAGRFNQPQHFGDGTRLSIL.

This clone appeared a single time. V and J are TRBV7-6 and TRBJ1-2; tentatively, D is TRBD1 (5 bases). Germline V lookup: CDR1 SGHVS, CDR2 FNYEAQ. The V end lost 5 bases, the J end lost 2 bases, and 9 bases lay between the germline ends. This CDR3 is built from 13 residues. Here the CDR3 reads CASSPRTNYGYTF. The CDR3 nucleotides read TGTGCCAGCAGCCCGCGGACAAACTATGGCTACACCTTC.

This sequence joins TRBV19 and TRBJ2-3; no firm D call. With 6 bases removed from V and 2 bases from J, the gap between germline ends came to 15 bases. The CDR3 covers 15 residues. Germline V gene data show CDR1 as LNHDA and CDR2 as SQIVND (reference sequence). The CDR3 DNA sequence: TGTGCCAGTAGGCCGACAATGAGAAACACAGATACGCAGTATTTT. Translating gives CASRPTMRNTDTQYF.

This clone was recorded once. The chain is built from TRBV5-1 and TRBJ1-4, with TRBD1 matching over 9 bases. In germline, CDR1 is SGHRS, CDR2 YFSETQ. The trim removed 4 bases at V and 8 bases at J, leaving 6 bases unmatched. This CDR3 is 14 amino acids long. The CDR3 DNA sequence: TGCGCCAGCAGCCTGACAGGGGGAGAAGAAAAACTGTTTTTT. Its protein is CASSLTGGEEKLFF.

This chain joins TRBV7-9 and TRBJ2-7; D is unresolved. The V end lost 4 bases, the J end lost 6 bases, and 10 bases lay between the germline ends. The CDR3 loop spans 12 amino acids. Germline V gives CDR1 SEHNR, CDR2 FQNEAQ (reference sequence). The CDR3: CASSWSGGEQYF. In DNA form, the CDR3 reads TGTGCCAGCAGCTGGTCGGGTGGCGAGCAGTACTTC.

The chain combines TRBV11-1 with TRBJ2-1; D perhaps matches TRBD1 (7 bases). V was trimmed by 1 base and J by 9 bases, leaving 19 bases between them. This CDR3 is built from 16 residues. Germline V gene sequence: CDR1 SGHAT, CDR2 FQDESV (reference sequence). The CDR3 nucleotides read TGTGCCAGCAGCTTAGGATGGCGACAGGGAGGAAGTGAGCAGTTCTTC. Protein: CASSLGWRQGGSEQFF. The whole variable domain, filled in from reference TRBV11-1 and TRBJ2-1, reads EAEVAQSPRYKITEKSQAVAFWCDPISGHATLYWYRQILGQGPELLVQFQDESVVDDSQLPKDRFSAERLKGVDSTLKIQPAELGDSAMYLCASSLGWRQGGSEQFFGPGTRLTVL.

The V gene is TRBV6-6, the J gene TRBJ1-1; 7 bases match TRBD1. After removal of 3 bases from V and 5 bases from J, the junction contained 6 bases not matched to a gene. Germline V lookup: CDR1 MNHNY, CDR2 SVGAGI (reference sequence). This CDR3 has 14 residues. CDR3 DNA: TGTGCCAGCAGTTATCGTACAGGGGTAACTGAAGCTTTCTTT. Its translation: CASSYRTGVTEAFF.

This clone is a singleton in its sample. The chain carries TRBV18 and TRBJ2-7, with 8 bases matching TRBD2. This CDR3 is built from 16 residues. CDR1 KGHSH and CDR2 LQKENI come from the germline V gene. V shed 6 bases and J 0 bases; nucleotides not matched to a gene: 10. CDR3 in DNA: TGTGCCAGCTCCCGTTCGGGGGGGCCGAGCTCCTACGAGCAGTACTTC. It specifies CASSRSGGPSSYEQYF.